The source of this T cell receptor (beta chain) is a study of response to subunit inactivated influenza vaccine. TCRdb itself ran the RT-PCR reads through MiXCR, one entry per CDR3 protein. The sample carries more than 450,000 distinct CDR3 sequences, approximately 7.6% recorded once. Overall study findings and caveats: Authors suggested few new T cells are recruited by each seasonal influenza vaccination.

The ends were cut back, 6 bases at V and 0 bases at J, with 11 bases in the middle. The CDR3 is 14 amino acids. Germline CDR1 and CDR2: MGHDK and SYGVNS. Concerning this clonotype: Its antigen is still unknown.

The chain couples TRBV25-1 to TRBJ1-1, with D maybe TRBD1 (5 bases). Sequenced here: PBMCs from blood, sampled less than 30 months after vaccination. The clonotype was recovered from a man between 50 and 69 years old who received an inactivated influenza vaccine. In DNA form, the CDR3 reads TGTGCCAGCAGGGCGACAGCCATGAACACTGAAGCTTTCTTT. Its translation is CASRATAMNTEAFF.